The 14 T cell receptor beta chains in this list originate from one sample, sequenced in a study of beta chain features in type 1 diabetes. All of the isolated RNA was reverse transcribed, so expressed TCRB transcripts were sequenced. Clones were sequenced by immunoSEQ multiplex PCR, and TCRdb holds only the in-frame ones, with some missing. The data show fewer than 250,000 clones, less than 15% seen once. The sample was naive CD4+ T cells from blood. The receptors come from a woman aged 40 to 50 in good health.

The chain employs TRBV27 and TRBJ2-1, with 9 bases fitting TRBD2. Trimming cost V 0 bases and J 4 bases; bases outside gene matches: 10. CDR1 is MNHEY, CDR2 SMNVEV, per germline (reference sequence). The CDR3 runs 18 residues. The CDR3 DNA reads as TGTGCCAGCAGTTTATCCCTGCGGGGGGGGCAGTTTTACAATGAGCAGTTCTTC. This translates into CASSLSLRGGQFYNEQFF.

This clone was seen a few times. The chain joins TRBV5-6 to TRBJ1-2, with TRBD1 matching 8 bases. V lost 5 bases, J lost 6 bases, and 6 bases stayed unmatched. Germline assignment: CDR1 SGHDT and CDR2 YYEEEE. The CDR3 sequence is 13 residues long. CDR3 nucleotide sequence: TGTGCCAGCAGGCCGACAGGGGCCCATGGCTACACCTTC. It specifies CASRPTGAHGYTF.

This chain links TRBV9 with TRBJ2-1; 10 nucleotides align to TRBD2. The ends lost 1 base at V and 2 bases at J; junction bases unmatched: 6. The CDR3 is 17 residues long. Per the germline V gene, CDR1 is SGDLS and CDR2 is YYNGEE. The CDR3 DNA follows: TGTGCCAGCAGCGTATTCCATAGCGGGGGGACCTACAATGAGCAGTTCTTC. Residues: CASSVFHSGGTYNEQFF.

The rearrangement links TRBV5-8 to TRBJ1-2; no definite D call. V was trimmed by 0 bases and J by 4 bases, leaving 7 bases between them. This CDR3 contains 13 residues. CDR1 is SGHTS and CDR2 is YDEGEE in the germline V gene. CDR3 region: CASSLAGSYGYTF. The CDR3 DNA sequence: TGTGCCAGCAGCTTGGCCGGGAGCTATGGCTACACCTTC.

The CDR3 protein is CASIYGGPNTGELFF. As DNA, the CDR3 is TGTGCCAGTATCTACGGCGGCCCGAACACCGGGGAGCTGTTTTTT. The V gene is TRBV19, the J gene TRBJ2-2, with D uncertain. Germline V gene sequence: CDR1 LNHDA, CDR2 SQIVND (reference sequence). CDR3 length: 15 residues. V was pared by 7 bases and J by 0 bases, with 12 bases between. Based on the CDR3 plus reference TRBV19 and TRBJ2-2, the full variable domain is DGGITQSPKYLFRKEGQNVTLSCEQNLNHDAMYWYRQDPGQGLRLIYYSQIVNDFQKGDIAEGYSVSREKKESFPLTVTSAQKNPTAFYLCASIYGGPNTGELFFGEGSRLTVL.

V usage is TRBV2 and J usage is TRBJ2-1; D gene uncertain. V was pared by 0 bases and J by 4 bases, with 10 bases between. The CDR3 runs to 15 residues. Germline CDR1 SNHLY, CDR2 FYNNEI. CDR3 in DNA: TGTGCCAGCAGTGAAGCTATCCCTTTTTACAATGAGCAGTTCTTC. Amino acid sequence: CASSEAIPFYNEQFF. Looking up the rest from reference TRBV2 and TRBJ2-1 gives the full variable domain: EPEVTQTPSHQVTQMGQEVILRCVPISNHLYFYWYRQILGQKVEFLVSFYNNEISEKSEIFDDQFSVERPDGSNFTLKIRSTKLEDSAMYFCASSEAIPFYNEQFFGPGTRLTVL.

The chain couples TRBV7-8 to TRBJ1-2; D is possibly TRBD1 (5 bases). The CDR3 sequence is 14 residues long. Germline V gene lookup returns CDR1 SGHVS and CDR2 FQNEAQ. V was pared by 2 bases and J by 13 bases, with 20 bases between. The CDR3 spells CASSLLPQAWRLTF. In DNA form, the CDR3 reads TGTGCCAGCAGCTTACTCCCACAGGCCTGGCGACTCACCTTC.

This clone came up a few times. This chain links TRBV9 with TRBJ2-2, with TRBD2 as a possible D gene (6 bases). Trimming shortened V by 4 bases and J by 0 bases, and 22 bases separated the two germline ends. The CDR3 is made up of 19 amino acids. Germline CDR1 reads SGDLS; CDR2 reads YYNGEE. In DNA form, the CDR3 reads TGTGCCAGCAGCTTAAGGCCCACAGCGGGTCTTACGAACACCGGGGAGCTGTTTTTT. Amino acid sequence: CASSLRPTAGLTNTGELFF.

This clone was observed a few times. The chain links TRBV6-5 to TRBJ2-1, with 9 nucleotides matching TRBD2. Looked up from germline, CDR1 is MNHEY and CDR2 is SVGAGI. V trimming: 2 bases; J trimming: 10 bases; junction bases outside the gene matches: 9. The CDR3 contains 15 residues. CDR3 residues: CASSYLPGLAVEQFF. Written as DNA, the CDR3 is TGTGCCAGCAGTTACCTCCCGGGACTAGCAGTCGAGCAGTTCTTC.

The table lists this clone with a few counts. This chain uses TRBV6-5 with TRBJ2-7; the D is unclear. In germline, CDR1 is MNHEY, CDR2 SVGAGI. V was pared by 8 bases and J by 2 bases, with 13 bases between. This CDR3 contains 13 residues. The CDR3 sequence is CASGTEDPYEQYF. In DNA, the CDR3 is TGTGCCAGCGGAACAGAAGATCCCTACGAGCAGTACTTC.

V usage is TRBV5-4 and J usage is TRBJ2-1; D call uncertain. Germline assignment: CDR1 SGHNT and CDR2 YYREEE (reference sequence). Trimming shortened V by 0 bases and J by 0 bases, and 7 bases separated the two germline ends. The CDR3 length is 15 residues. In DNA form, the CDR3 reads TGTGCCAGCAGCTTGGCGGCTAGCTCCTACAATGAGCAGTTCTTC. Residues: CASSLAASSYNEQFF.

This clone was detected a few times. J is TRBJ1-1 and V is TRBV18, with TRBD1 as a possible D gene (5 bases). Between the trimmed V and J ends, which lost 2 bases and 6 bases, there was a span of 10 bases. Germline CDR1 KGHSH, CDR2 LQKENI. The CDR3 contains 13 residues. The CDR3 bases are TGTGCCAGCTCACCAGGGGCAAGCGCTGAAGCTTTCTTT. Translating gives CASSPGASAEAFF.

The chain joins TRBV5-8 to TRBJ1-6, with D maybe TRBD1 (5 bases). Trimming removed 0 bases from V and 6 bases from J, with 13 bases in between. CDR3 length equals 16 residues. Germline loops: CDR1 SGHTS, CDR2 YDEGEE. For the CDR3, the DNA is TGTGCCAGCAGCTTGGTGCCAGCCAGGGTTAATTCACCCCTCCACTTT. It encodes CASSLVPARVNSPLHF. The whole variable domain, filled in from reference TRBV5-8 and TRBJ1-6, reads EAGVTQSPTHLIKTRGQQATLRCSPISGHTSVYWYQQALGLGLQFLLWYDEGEERNRGNFPPRFSGRQFPNYSSELNVNALELEDSALYLCASSLVPARVNSPLHFGNGTRLTVT.

This clone was found a few times. The V gene is TRBV7-2, the J gene TRBJ2-5, with TRBD2 as a possible D gene (5 bases). V lost 4 bases and J 5 bases, leaving 8 bases between the germline ends. This CDR3 has 12 residues. Germline V gene lookup returns CDR1 SGHTA and CDR2 FQGNSA. The CDR3 nucleotides are TGTGCCAGCAGCTGGTCGGGGGAGACCCAGTACTTC. Its protein is CASSWSGETQYF.